This TCR beta chain emerged from a study of T cell repertoires in aging, cancer and after chemotherapy. As for the study in general: Six age groups, ranging from 30 or younger to 70 or older, included the donors. Healthy donor repertoires were recorded over several months to years and showed clear clonal overlap.

Study conclusions and caveats: In cancer patients, declining TCR diversity with age involved lost richness and lost evenness. In each cancer cohort, median generation probability increased across chemotherapy, suggesting thymic output rebounded.

The template was genomic DNA from peripheral blood, not RNA. Rearranged V-D-J TRB sequences were amplified with a mixed TRB-A/B primer pool. TCRdb passed the multiplex PCR reads through MiXCR, listing each CDR3 protein once. In the table there are 10,000 to 15,000 distinct CDR3 sequences, under 40% of which are singletons. Remarks on this clonotype: Its antigen is not known.

The CDR3 is made up of 18 amino acids. The germline V gene has CDR1 SGHNT and CDR2 YENEEA. Germline trimming cut 5 bases from V and 4 bases from J; bases unmatched to any gene: 12. Material: blood. The V call is TRBV11-3, the J call TRBJ2-7; 15 bases map to TRBD2. The receptor's source is a human donor in good health. The donor label of this sample is uncertain. The CDR3 coding sequence is TGTGCCAGCAGCGGCGGACAGAAGGGACTAGCGGGAGGATACGAGCAGTACTTC. Protein: CASSGGQKGLAGGYEQYF.